The 23 T cell receptor beta chains given below trace back to one sample, sequenced in a study of memory CD4+ T cells and cytomegalovirus serostatus. Here immunoSEQ multiplex PCR was the method, and the copy in TCRdb shows in-frame clones only, minus some. Here the sample spans around 33,000 clones, around 76% being singletons. Single viable CD3+CD4+CD8-CD45RO+ cells were sorted as the memory CD4+ T cells. Source material: memory CD4+ T cells from blood. These receptors were obtained from an adult in good health and CMV-seronegative. Some clones in this sample may be carry-over from other donors' samples.

V gene TRBV19 combines with J gene TRBJ1-1; D not certain. Germline V lookup: CDR1 LNHDA, CDR2 SQIVND (reference sequence). The CDR3 totals 13 residues. With 5 bases removed from V and 0 bases from J, the gap between germline ends came to 7 bases. In nucleotides, the CDR3 is TGTGCCAGTAGTGGTAGCATGAACACTGAAGCTTTCTTT. Translated: CASSGSMNTEAFF.

The rearrangement joins TRBV7-9 to TRBJ2-2; no clear D gene. The CDR3 runs 13 residues. V shed 1 base and J shed 1 base, with 1 base lying between them. Germline assignment: CDR1 SEHNR and CDR2 FQNEAQ (reference sequence). In DNA, the CDR3 is TGTGCCAGCAGCTTAGAGAACACCGGGGAGCTGTTTTTT. It codes for CASSLENTGELFF.

This clone was picked up one time. The chain links TRBV18 to TRBJ1-1; 7 nucleotides agree with TRBD1. This CDR3 has 13 amino acids. V shed 3 bases, J shed 7 bases, and the junction held 5 bases outside the gene matches. CDR1 is KGHSH and CDR2 is LQKENI in the germline V gene. CDR3 bases: TGTGCCAGCTCACCTTTCCGGGACAGTGAAGCTTTCTTT. It specifies CASSPFRDSEAFF.

This clone was seen a handful of times. The chain is built from TRBV6-1 and TRBJ1-2; no reliable D call. The V end was cut by 0 bases, the J end by 4 bases, with 21 bases between. The germline CDR1 and CDR2 sequences are MNHNS and SASEGT. This CDR3 is 18 amino acids long. Here the CDR3 reads CASSEAVVGTLGGYGYTF. In DNA, the CDR3 is TGTGCCAGCAGTGAAGCGGTAGTGGGCACACTGGGAGGCTATGGCTACACCTTC.

This rearrangement joins TRBV7-7 to TRBJ1-1; no reliable D call. This CDR3 contains 15 residues. Germline lookup yields CDR1 SSHAT and CDR2 FNYEAQ (reference sequence). As DNA, the CDR3 is TGTGCTAGCCCGGAGAGGACGCGGAGGAACACTGAAGCTTTCTTT. Translating it yields CASPERTRRNTEAFF.

The chain has TRBV7-9 and TRBJ2-7, with D uncertain. The germline V gene has CDR1 SEHNR and CDR2 FQNEAQ (reference sequence). The CDR3 runs to 12 residues. V was trimmed by 3 bases and J by 1 base, leaving 4 bases between them. The CDR3 loop is CASSLTSYEQYF. The CDR3 bases are TGTGCCAGCAGCTTGACGTCCTACGAGCAGTACTTC.

This clone was found a few times. This chain connects TRBV28 to TRBJ1-2; no clear D. V was trimmed by 5 bases and J by 4 bases, leaving 8 bases between them. Germline V gene sequence: CDR1 MDHEN, CDR2 SYDVKM. This CDR3 is 12 amino acids long. The CDR3 coding sequence is TGTGCCAGCAGTACGACGGTCTATGGCTACACCTTC. Its protein is CASSTTVYGYTF.

The chain carries TRBV7-9 and TRBJ2-1, with D possibly TRBD2 on 6 matching bases. There are 13 residues in the CDR3. From germline, CDR1 is SEHNR and CDR2 FQNEAQ (reference sequence). Trimming pared 1 base from V and 6 bases from J, leaving 7 bases between. CDR3 nucleotide sequence: TGTGCCAGCAGCTTAGTAGCGGTCAATGAGCAGTTCTTC. It yields the protein CASSLVAVNEQFF.

This clone occurred a few times. As DNA, the CDR3 is TGTGCCGGCTATGGGAGATTTAAGGGGGAGACCCAGTACTTC. Amino acids: CAGYGRFKGETQYF. The V gene is TRBV19, the J gene TRBJ2-5; D tentatively fits TRBD1 or TRBD2 (5 bases each). The V end lost 11 bases, the J end lost 5 bases, and 21 bases lay between the germline ends. In germline, CDR1 is LNHDA, CDR2 SQIVND (reference sequence). CDR3 length equals 14 residues.

The rearrangement links TRBV5-4 to TRBJ2-1; the D call may be TRBD1 or TRBD2 (5 bases each). Between the trimmed V and J ends, which lost 0 bases and 12 bases, there was a span of 13 bases. This CDR3 contains 13 residues. CDR1 is SGHNT and CDR2 is YYREEE in the germline V gene (reference sequence). The CDR3: CASSLEVEGRQFF. CDR3 coding DNA: TGTGCCAGCAGCTTGGAAGTAGAGGGGCGGCAGTTCTTC.

The genes are TRBV29-1 and TRBJ1-1; D uncertain. CDR1 SQVTM and CDR2 ANQGSEA come from the germline V gene. The CDR3 has 10 amino acids. The CDR3 reads CSGLETEAFF. CDR3 nucleotides: TGCAGTGGACTGGAGACTGAAGCTTTCTTT. The variable domain in full, with the rest retrieved from reference TRBV29-1 and TRBJ1-1, is SAVISQKPSRDICQRGTSLTIQCQVDSQVTMMFWYRQQPGQSLTLIATANQGSEATYESGFVIDKFPISRPNLTFSTLTVSNMSPEDSSIYLCSGLETEAFFGQGTRLTVV.

The V gene is TRBV5-1, the J gene TRBJ1-2; D possibly corresponds to TRBD1 (5 bases). The CDR3 length is 13 residues. CDR1 is SGHRS, CDR2 YFSETQ, per germline. V shed 0 bases and J shed 7 bases, with 10 bases lying between them. CDR3 protein: CASSLGTGSGYTF. CDR3 sequence (DNA): TGCGCCAGCAGCTTGGGCACAGGCTCTGGCTACACCTTC.

A few counts support this clone. The chain couples TRBV6-5 to TRBJ1-1; no clear D gene. The CDR3 sequence is 14 residues long. From germline, CDR1 is MNHEY and CDR2 SVGAGI. Trimming removed 6 bases from V and 0 bases from J, with 11 bases in between. CDR3 loop: CASSVHRMNTEAFF. Written as DNA, the CDR3 is TGTGCCAGCAGCGTTCACCGGATGAACACTGAAGCTTTCTTT.

This clone has a single count. The junction differs from germline at one of its ends, possibly a read error. The rearrangement joins TRBV7-7 to TRBJ2-5; 8 bases fit TRBD1. Germline values: CDR1 SSHAT, CDR2 FNYEAQ (reference sequence). CDR3 length: 14 residues. As DNA, the CDR3 is TGTGCTAGCAGCGTTGGACAGGGTTCAGAGACCCAGTACTTC. This sequence encodes CASSVGQGSETQYF.

The V gene is TRBV18, the J gene TRBJ2-3, with 8 bases identical to TRBD2. The V gene's germline CDR1 is KGHSH and CDR2 LQKENI. The length of the CDR3 is 14 residues. Trimming cost V 8 bases and J 6 bases; bases outside gene matches: 10. CDR3: CASGTGGALDTQYF. The CDR3 bases are TGTGCCAGCGGTACCGGGGGGGCCTTGGATACGCAGTATTTT.

The chain links TRBV14 to TRBJ2-1, with TRBD1 as a possible D gene (5 bases). The CDR3 runs 12 residues. Trimming removed 1 base from V and 9 bases from J, with 7 bases in between. Germline V gene data show CDR1 as SGHDN and CDR2 as FVKESK. The CDR3 spells CASSQGTPEQFF. For the CDR3, the DNA is TGTGCCAGCAGCCAAGGGACACCTGAGCAGTTCTTC.

V is TRBV6-6 and J is TRBJ1-2; no clear D gene. The CDR3 totals 14 residues. Trimming pared 6 bases from V and 7 bases from J, leaving 18 bases between. CDR1 and CDR2 (germline): MNHNY, SVGAGI (reference sequence). CDR3 in DNA: TGTGCCAGCAGCTTAAAGGTTGGGGAGGGTGGCTACACCTTC. Its protein product is CASSLKVGEGGYTF.

The chain is built from TRBV7-8 and TRBJ2-6, with TRBD1 identical over 9 bases. Germline assignment: CDR1 SGHVS and CDR2 FQNEAQ. This CDR3 comprises 21 residues. V lost 4 bases and J lost 0; bases outside the gene matches: 16. The CDR3 DNA reads TGTGCCAGCAGCTCCACAGGGGGCTCCCTTAGATTGCTCTCTGGGGCCAACGTCCTGACTTTC. Protein product: CASSSTGGSLRLLSGANVLTF. Using reference TRBV7-8 and TRBJ2-6 for the parts outside the CDR3, the full variable domain is GAGVSQSPRYKVAKRGQDVALRCDPISGHVSLFWYQQALGQGPEFLTYFQNEAQLDKSGLPSDRFFAERPEGSVSTLKIQRTQQEDSAVYLCASSSTGGSLRLLSGANVLTFGAGSRLTVL.

This clone was observed a single time. The rearrangement links TRBV7-8 to TRBJ1-6; TRBD1 is a possible D gene (6 bases). Germline loops: CDR1 SGHVS, CDR2 FQNEAQ. The V gene lost 5 bases and the J gene lost 7 bases, with 15 bases spanning the gap. This CDR3 has 15 amino acids. The chain's CDR3 is CASSPREGGNSPLHF. In DNA, the CDR3 is TGTGCCAGCAGCCCCAGGGAGGGGGGCAATTCACCCCTCCACTTT.

The chain couples TRBV9 to TRBJ2-3, with D tentatively TRBD1 or TRBD2 (6 bases each). Deletions cut 6 bases from V and 1 base from J, with 12 bases between. There are 14 residues in the CDR3. From germline, CDR1 is SGDLS and CDR2 YYNGEE. CDR3 coding DNA: TGTGCCAGCAACCTTAGGGGGGGCACAGATACGCAGTATTTT. Translating it yields CASNLRGGTDTQYF.

The rearrangement uses TRBV9 and TRBJ2-7; 9 bases line up with TRBD1. Germline V lookup: CDR1 SGDLS, CDR2 YYNGEE. The CDR3 contains 16 residues. The junction had 8 bases not matched to a gene; V was cut back by 0 bases and J by 4 bases. CDR3 DNA sequence: TGTGCCAGCAGCGTAGGAGCCGGGACAGGGCCATACGAGCAGTACTTC. Amino acid sequence: CASSVGAGTGPYEQYF.

This clone was found once. The chain carries TRBV2 and TRBJ1-1; no firm D call. Germline-derived CDR1 and CDR2 are SNHLY and FYNNEI. Between the trimmed V and J ends, which lost 4 bases and 2 bases, there was a span of 11 bases. The CDR3 sequence is 14 residues long. CDR3 residues: CASSGRQFNTEAFF. The CDR3 region has the DNA TGTGCCAGCAGTGGCCGACAATTTAACACTGAAGCTTTCTTT. The full variable domain, with the rest looked up from reference TRBV2 and TRBJ1-1, is EPEVTQTPSHQVTQMGQEVILRCVPISNHLYFYWYRQILGQKVEFLVSFYNNEISEKSEIFDDQFSVERPDGSNFTLKIRSTKLEDSAMYFCASSGRQFNTEAFFGQGTRLTVV.

This clone was recorded a few times. The genes are TRBV5-1 and TRBJ1-2, with D maybe TRBD1 (6 bases). There are 13 residues in the CDR3. Trimming left V 4 bases short and J 4 bases short, with 11 bases between. Germline V gene data show CDR1 as SGHRS and CDR2 as YFSETQ. Written as DNA, the CDR3 is TGCGCCAGCAGCCCGGACAGCCTCTATGGCTACACCTTC. Amino acids: CASSPDSLYGYTF.